The text below deals with one T cell receptor beta chain. Per the germline V gene, CDR1 is SQVTM and CDR2 is ANQGSEA. Trimming shortened V by 4 bases and J by 1 base, and 25 bases separated the two germline ends. The CDR3 has 18 amino acids. The sample is drawn from a study of T cell responses to AZD1222 COVID-19 vaccine. Data came from immunoSEQ multiplex PCR; TCRdb stores just in-frame clones and leaves some out. The sample has around 130,000 clones; 80% to 95% are singletons. The clonotype comes from an adult who received the AZD1222 COVID-19 vaccine. The chain links TRBV29-1 to TRBJ1-2; D perhaps matches TRBD1 (5 bases). The sequencing here drew on peripheral blood, taken 28 days after the second AZD1222 dose. This CDR3 is CSVVGRDGDPMNNYGYTF. The CDR3 nucleotides are TGCAGCGTTGTGGGGCGGGACGGCGACCCGATGAATAACTATGGCTACACCTTC.